Listed below are T cell receptor beta chains from one sample, sequenced in a study of CXCR3-negative and CXCR3-positive naive CD8 T cells. Each CDR3 protein gets one entry in TCRdb, which reprocessed the 5' RACE reads and gives no DNA. The listing contains some 40,000 distinct CDR3 sequences. The sequenced sample was memory CD8+ T cells from blood. These receptors were taken from a human donor in good health. Some clones in this sample may be carry-over from other donors' samples. The CDR3 runs from the conserved cysteine through the conserved F or W. Where a row states a size, it is once, few, many or the class of an expanded clone; other rows omit it.

v_call	j_call	clone_size	cdr3_aa
TRBV29-1	TRBJ1-1	NA	CSVEESDREAFF
TRBV10-3	TRBJ2-1	NA	CSISLAGGNEQFF
TRBV14	TRBJ2-7	NA	CASSPKILGYEQYF
TRBV7-9	TRBJ2-7	NA	CASSFTVETHEQYF
TRBV28	TRBJ2-3	NA	CASSRYSAATDTQYF
TRBV7-9	TRBJ1-2	NA	CASSLLLTDTDIYGYTF
TRBV9	TRBJ2-1	NA	CASSVTADANEQFF
TRBV4-1	TRBJ1-1	medium-sized	CASSQGPRVNTEAFF
TRBV29-1	TRBJ2-2	NA	CSVEEGPNTGELFF
TRBV7-9	TRBJ2-1	NA	CASSPLASGRDYNEQFF
TRBV7-9	TRBJ1-6	NA	CASSSAGDISYNSPLHF
TRBV24-1	TRBJ1-2	NA	CATSASDRSGYTF
TRBV7-9	TRBJ1-2	NA	CASSPRWHGYTF
TRBV5-1	TRBJ2-7	NA	CASSSRDMSYEQYF
TRBV6-6	TRBJ1-5	NA	CASSFLDQPQHF
TRBV27	TRBJ2-7	NA	CASSFLAGGGDYEQYF
TRBV7-9	TRBJ2-7	NA	CASSPTLAGGTYEQYF
TRBV21-1	TRBJ2-1	NA	CASAGLALENEQFF
TRBV6-1	TRBJ2-7	NA	CAVGTGLDEQYF
TRBV28	TRBJ1-5	NA	CASSFRTINQPQHF
TRBV2	TRBJ1-5	NA	CASSQEEDSSSNQPQHF
TRBV6-2/TRBV6-3	TRBJ2-7	NA	CASSYVTAAYEQYF
TRBV5-1	TRBJ2-7	NA	CASRVGLAYEQYF
TRBV7-7	TRBJ2-2	NA	CASSLGLLSGGPKMNTGELFF